Detailed here is one T cell receptor (beta chain). No antigen is known for it. This entry comes from a study of PD-L1 blockade in urothelial cancer. Overall study context: The study started patients on atezolizumab around 2014, giving 1,200 mg intravenously every 3 weeks. General study findings and limits: Enhanced expansion of tumor-associated blood clones at 3 weeks characterized durable-benefit patients. A pretreatment blood TCR clonality that fell below the median predicted better progression-free and overall survival.

Time point of the sample: pretreatment peripheral blood. Sequencing was performed with immunoSEQ multiplex PCR; in TCRdb, only in-frame clones are kept and a portion is missing. The table records 95,000 or so clones, around nine tenths of them present only once. Sequenced here: PBMCs, sampled around atezolizumab (anti-PD-L1) treatment. The clonotype was recovered from a man in his sixties with urothelial cancer.

The CDR3 protein is CASKRGGNTGELFF. CDR3 DNA sequence: TGTGCCAGCAAAAGAGGGGGGAACACCGGGGAGCTGTTTTTT. The V and J genes are TRBV6-5 and TRBJ2-2; D perhaps matches TRBD1 (6 bases). V gave up 7 bases and J gave up 1 base, with 10 bases separating them. The CDR3 has 14 residues. CDR1 is MNHEY and CDR2 is SVGAGI in the germline V gene.